These T cell receptor beta chains were read from a single sample in a study of OX40 agonist ivuxolimab in advanced cancers. Some clones are missing from TCRdb's copy, which holds only in-frame ones; the method was immunoSEQ multiplex PCR. The sample contains 100,000 to 130,000 clones, approximately 90% of which appear only once. The sample in question was CD4+ or CD8+ T cells sorted from blood, obtained in a trial of the OX40 agonist ivuxolimab. Every receptor here comes from an adult with an advanced solid tumor such as melanoma, head and neck, liver or kidney cancer. The CDR3 runs from the conserved cysteine through the conserved F or W. Fields, in order: J gene, CDR3 length, clone size, V gene, D gene, CDR3 DNA, CDR3 protein. D genes are given only for firm matches. A clone size is listed for some rows: how often the clone was seen (once, few, many), or a class if it is expanded.

TRBJ2-3 15 . TRBV18 TRBD2 TGTGCCAGCTCACGGCGGACTAGCGGGAGAGATACGCAGTATTTT CASSRRTSGRDTQYF
TRBJ2-1 13 . TRBV9 . TGTGCCAGCAGCGTCTACAGAAGCGATGAGCAGTTCTTC CASSVYRSDEQFF
TRBJ1-2 14 . TRBV5-4 TRBD1 TGTGCCAGCAGCTTGGTGGGCAGGGGGGATGGCTACACCTTC CASSLVGRGDGYTF
TRBJ1-1 16 . TRBV29-1 . TGCAGCGCCGGAGGGAGCAGGGGTCGAGGGGACACTGAAGCTTTCTTT CSAGGSRGRGDTEAFF
TRBJ2-1 16 . TRBV10-2 TRBD2 TGCGCCAGCAGTGAATTGGGGGGGGTCTCCTACAATGAGCAGTTCTTC CASSELGGVSYNEQFF
TRBJ1-5 16 . TRBV5-4 . TGTGCCAGCAGCTTGGTGGGGGGGAATAGCAATCAGCCCCAGCATTTT CASSLVGGNSNQPQHF
TRBJ2-5 11 . TRBV2 . TGTGCCAGCAGTGAGAGGGAGACCCAGTACTTC CASSERETQYF
TRBJ2-7 15 . TRBV10-3 TRBD2 TGTGCCATCAGTGAAACTCTAGCGGGGTCCTACGAGCAGTACTTC CAISETLAGSYEQYF
TRBJ2-3 16 . TRBV19 TRBD2 TGTGCCAGTAGTATTTCGGCGGGAGAGGGGACAGATACGCAGTATTTT CASSISAGEGTDTQYF
TRBJ2-5 14 . TRBV9 . TGTGCCAGCAGCGCCGAGGGGAGCTGGGAGACCCAGTACTTC CASSAEGSWETQYF
TRBJ2-1 14 . TRBV7-8 . TGTGCCAGCAGCCCCGGACTGGAAGCGAATGAGCAGTTCTTC CASSPGLEANEQFF
TRBJ2-7 17 . TRBV13 TRBD2 TGTGCCAGCAGCCCTTCTGAGGGGCTAGCGGGAGTTTCCGAGCAGTACTTC CASSPSEGLAGVSEQYF
TRBJ2-1 11 . TRBV30 . TGTGCCTGGAGAGGCTACAATGAGCAGTTCTTC CAWRGYNEQFF
TRBJ1-2 15 . TRBV5-8 TRBD1 TGTGCCAGCATCCAGACAGGGGGCAATCTCCGTAGCTACACCTTC CASIQTGGNLRSYTF
TRBJ2-2 13 few TRBV6-5 . TGTGCCAGTGCACAAGGCCCCCTCGGGGAGCTGTTTTTT CASAQGPLGELFF
TRBJ1-2 14 . TRBV15 TRBD1 TGTGCCACCAGAAGACAGGGGGCGAACTATGGCTACACCTTC CATRRQGANYGYTF
TRBJ2-3 15 . TRBV30 . TGTGCCTGGAGGACCGGGGCGGGTGCCACAGATACGCAGTATTTT CAWRTGAGATDTQYF
TRBJ2-3 16 . TRBV7-9 TRBD2 TGTGCCAGCAGCTTAAGTAGCGGGGGTTACACAGATACGCAGTATTTT CASSLSSGGYTDTQYF
TRBJ2-3 14 . TRBV6-4 TRBD2 TGTGCCAGCAGTGCGACTAGCGGGACAGATACGCAGTATTTT CASSATSGTDTQYF
TRBJ1-2 13 . TRBV18 TRBD1 TGTGCCAGCTCACCTCCAGGGGGGAATGGCTACACCTTC CASSPPGGNGYTF
TRBJ2-5 14 . TRBV4-2 . TGTGCCAGCAGCCCCAAAGGACAGCAAGAGACCCAGTACTTC CASSPKGQQETQYF
TRBJ2-1 15 . TRBV5-5 . TGTGCCAGCAGCATTAGCGGTAGCTCCTACAATGAGCAGTTCTTC CASSISGSSYNEQFF
TRBJ2-7 15 . TRBV5-5 TRBD2 TGTGCCAGCAGCTTGGCAGGGACTAGCTCCTACGAGCAGTACTTC CASSLAGTSSYEQYF
TRBJ2-7 17 . TRBV6-1 TRBD2 TGTGCCAGCAGTGCCGGGACTACCGATCTAGGGTCCTACGAGCAGTACTTC CASSAGTTDLGSYEQYF
TRBJ2-5 12 . TRBV6-5 . TGTGCCAGCAGTTATGGGGCGGAGACCCAGTACTTC CASSYGAETQYF
TRBJ2-7 13 . TRBV7-9 TRBD2 TGTGCCAGCTCTCTTCCGGGAGGGTACGAGCAGTACTTC CASSLPGGYEQYF
TRBJ2-1 19 . TRBV5-1 TRBD2 TGCGCCAGCAGCCTAAACGCGGGGGTTGGCCTAAGCTCCTACAATGAGCAGTTCTTC CASSLNAGVGLSSYNEQFF
TRBJ2-7 14 . TRBV18 TRBD2 TGTGCCAGCTCACTACCGCAGGGAGGGCGCGAGCAGTACTTC CASSLPQGGREQYF
TRBJ1-5 15 . TRBV18 . TGTGCCAGCTCACAGGGCTATGGAAGCAATCAGCCCCAGCATTTT CASSQGYGSNQPQHF
TRBJ1-1 14 . TRBV12-5 TRBD1 TGTGCTAGTGGTATGACAGGGGCGAACACTGAAGCTTTCTTT CASGMTGANTEAFF
TRBJ1-2 14 . TRBV7-8 . TGTGCCAGCAGCTTAGCGCAGAATAACTATGGCTACACCTTC CASSLAQNNYGYTF
TRBJ2-7 13 . TRBV28 TRBD2 TGTGCCAGCGCCACTAGCGGGTTTTACGAGCAGTACTTC CASATSGFYEQYF
TRBJ2-7 15 . TRBV6-6 . TGTGCCAGCAGGCCCTCAGGTGGTTACTCCTACGAGCAGTACTTC CASRPSGGYSYEQYF
TRBJ1-5 14 . TRBV5-4 . TGTGCCAGCAGCTTGCAAGGTGGCAATCAGCCCCAGCATTTT CASSLQGGNQPQHF
TRBJ1-4 16 . TRBV5-1 TRBD1 TGCGCCAGCAGCCTAGATCCGGGACAGCGAAATGAAAAACTGTTTTTT CASSLDPGQRNEKLFF
TRBJ1-3 16 . TRBV19 . TGTGCCAGTAGTATAGACGCAAACCCCTCTGGAAACACCATATATTTT CASSIDANPSGNTIYF
TRBJ2-1 12 . TRBV5-1 TRBD2 TGCGCCAGCAGCTTGGGACTAGCTGAGCAGTTCTTC CASSLGLAEQFF
TRBJ1-2 15 . TRBV19 . TGTGCCAGTAGTATGCCCGGGACGGAAAACTATGGCTACACCTTC CASSMPGTENYGYTF